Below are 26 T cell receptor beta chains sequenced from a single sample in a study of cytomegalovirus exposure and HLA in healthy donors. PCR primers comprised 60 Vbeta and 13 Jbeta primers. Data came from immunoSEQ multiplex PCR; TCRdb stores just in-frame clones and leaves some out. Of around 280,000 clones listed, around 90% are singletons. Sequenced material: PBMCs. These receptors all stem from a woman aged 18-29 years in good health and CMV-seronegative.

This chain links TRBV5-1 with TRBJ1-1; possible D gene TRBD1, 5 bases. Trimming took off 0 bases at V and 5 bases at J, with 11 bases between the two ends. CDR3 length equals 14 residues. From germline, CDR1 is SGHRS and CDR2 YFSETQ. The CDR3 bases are TGCGCCAGCAGCTTGGGCGCCAGGGTTACTGAAGCTTTCTTT. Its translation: CASSLGARVTEAFF.

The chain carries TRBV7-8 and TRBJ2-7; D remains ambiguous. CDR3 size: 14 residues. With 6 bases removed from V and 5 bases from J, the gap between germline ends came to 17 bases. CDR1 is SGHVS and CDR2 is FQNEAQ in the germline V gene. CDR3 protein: CASSLRVAYDEQYF. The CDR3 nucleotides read TGTGCCAGCAGTCTGAGAGTCGCGTATGACGAGCAGTACTTC.

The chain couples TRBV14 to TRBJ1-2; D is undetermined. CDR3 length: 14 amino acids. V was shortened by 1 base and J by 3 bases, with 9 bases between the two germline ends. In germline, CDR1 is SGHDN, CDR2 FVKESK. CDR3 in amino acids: CASSQGSSHYGYTF. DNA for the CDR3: TGTGCCAGCAGCCAAGGGTCGAGTCACTATGGCTACACCTTC.

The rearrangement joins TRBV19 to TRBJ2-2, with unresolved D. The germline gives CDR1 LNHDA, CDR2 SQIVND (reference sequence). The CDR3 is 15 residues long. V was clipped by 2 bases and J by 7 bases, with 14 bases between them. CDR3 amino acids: CASSIQRGFSGELFF. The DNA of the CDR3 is TGTGCCAGTAGTATACAGCGCGGCTTTAGCGGGGAGCTGTTTTTT.

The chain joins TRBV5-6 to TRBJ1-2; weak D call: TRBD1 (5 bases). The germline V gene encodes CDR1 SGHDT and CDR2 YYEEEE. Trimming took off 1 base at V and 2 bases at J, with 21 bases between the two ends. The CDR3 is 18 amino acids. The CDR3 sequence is CASSLHKLQVVRNYGYTF. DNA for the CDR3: TGTGCCAGCAGCTTGCACAAATTACAGGTAGTGCGGAACTATGGCTACACCTTC.

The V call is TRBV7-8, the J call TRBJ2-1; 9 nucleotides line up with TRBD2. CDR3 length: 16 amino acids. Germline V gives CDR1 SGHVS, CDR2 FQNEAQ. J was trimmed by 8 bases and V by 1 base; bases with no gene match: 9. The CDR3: CASSLEWRGGIYEQFF. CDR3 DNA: TGTGCCAGCAGCTTAGAATGGCGGGGGGGCATCTATGAGCAGTTCTTC.

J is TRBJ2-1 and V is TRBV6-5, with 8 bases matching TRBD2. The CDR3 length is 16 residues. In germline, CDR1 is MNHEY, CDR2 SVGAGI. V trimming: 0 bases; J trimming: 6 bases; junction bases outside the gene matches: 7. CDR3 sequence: CASSYSPGGTGNEQFF. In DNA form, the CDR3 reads TGTGCCAGCAGTTACTCGCCGGGGGGGACTGGCAATGAGCAGTTCTTC.

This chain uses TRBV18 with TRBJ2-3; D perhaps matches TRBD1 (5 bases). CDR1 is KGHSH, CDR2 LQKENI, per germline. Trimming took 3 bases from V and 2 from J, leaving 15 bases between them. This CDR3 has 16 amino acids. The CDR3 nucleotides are TGTGCCAGCTCACCCCGATCGTTAGGGGCCACAGATACGCAGTATTTT. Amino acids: CASSPRSLGATDTQYF.

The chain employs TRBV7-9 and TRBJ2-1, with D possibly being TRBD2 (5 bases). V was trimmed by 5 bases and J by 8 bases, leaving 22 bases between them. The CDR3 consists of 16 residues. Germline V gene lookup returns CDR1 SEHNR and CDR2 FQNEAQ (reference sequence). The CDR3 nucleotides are TGTGCCAGCAGCCAGACACCCCCAGTCAGGACTCATGAGCAGTTCTTC. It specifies CASSQTPPVRTHEQFF. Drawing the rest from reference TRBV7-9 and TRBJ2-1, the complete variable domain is DTGVSQNPRHKITKRGQNVTFRCDPISEHNRLYWYRQTLGQGPEFLTYFQNEAQLEKSRLLSDRFSAERPKGSFSTLEIQRTEQGDSAMYLCASSQTPPVRTHEQFFGPGTRLTVL.

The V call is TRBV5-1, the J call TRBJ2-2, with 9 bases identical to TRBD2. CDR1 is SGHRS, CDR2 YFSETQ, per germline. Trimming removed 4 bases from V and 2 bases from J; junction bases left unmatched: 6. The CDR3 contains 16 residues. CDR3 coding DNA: TGCGCCAGCAGCCCTCCCGGGACTAGCAACACCGGGGAGCTGTTTTTT. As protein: CASSPPGTSNTGELFF.

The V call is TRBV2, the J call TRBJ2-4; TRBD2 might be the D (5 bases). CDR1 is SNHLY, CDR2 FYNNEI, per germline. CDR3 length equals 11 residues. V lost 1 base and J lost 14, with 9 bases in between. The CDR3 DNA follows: TGTGCCAGCAGTGAAGAGGAGACTAAGTACTTC. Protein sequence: CASSEEETKYF.

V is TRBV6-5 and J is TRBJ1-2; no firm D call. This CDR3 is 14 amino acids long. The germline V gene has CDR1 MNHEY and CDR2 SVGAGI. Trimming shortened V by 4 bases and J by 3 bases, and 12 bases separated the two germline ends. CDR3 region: CASSSGEDYYGYTF. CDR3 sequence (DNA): TGTGCCAGCAGTTCTGGAGAGGATTACTATGGCTACACCTTC.

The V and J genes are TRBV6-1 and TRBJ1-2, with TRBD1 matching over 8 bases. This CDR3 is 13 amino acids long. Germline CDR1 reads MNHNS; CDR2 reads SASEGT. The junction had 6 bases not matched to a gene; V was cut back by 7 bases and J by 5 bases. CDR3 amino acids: CASIGQGLYGYTF. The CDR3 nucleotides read TGTGCCAGCATCGGACAGGGACTATATGGCTACACCTTC.

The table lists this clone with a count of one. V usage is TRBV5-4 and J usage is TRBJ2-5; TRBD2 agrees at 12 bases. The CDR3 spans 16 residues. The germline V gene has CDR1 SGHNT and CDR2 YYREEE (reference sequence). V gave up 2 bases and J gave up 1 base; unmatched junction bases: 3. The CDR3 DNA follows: TGTGCCAGCAGCTTCACTAGCGGGGGGCCCCAAGAGACCCAGTACTTC. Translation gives CASSFTSGGPQETQYF.

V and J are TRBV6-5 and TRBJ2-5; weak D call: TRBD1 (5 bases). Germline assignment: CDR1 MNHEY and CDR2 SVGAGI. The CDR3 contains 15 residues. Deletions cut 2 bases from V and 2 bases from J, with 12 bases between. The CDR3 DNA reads TGTGCCAGCAGTTACGCCAGGGATCCTCAAGAGACCCAGTACTTC. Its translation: CASSYARDPQETQYF.

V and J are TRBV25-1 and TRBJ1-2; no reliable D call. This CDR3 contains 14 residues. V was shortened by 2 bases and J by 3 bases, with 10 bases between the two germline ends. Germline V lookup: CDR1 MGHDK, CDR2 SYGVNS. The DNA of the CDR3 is TGTGCCAGCAGTGAAGGTGCCGGGGACTATGGCTACACCTTC. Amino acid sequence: CASSEGAGDYGYTF.

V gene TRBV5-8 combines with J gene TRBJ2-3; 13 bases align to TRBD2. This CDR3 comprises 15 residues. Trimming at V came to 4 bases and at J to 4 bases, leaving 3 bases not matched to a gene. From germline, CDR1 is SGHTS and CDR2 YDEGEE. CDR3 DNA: TGTGCCAGCAGCACAGGACTAGCGGGGGCAGATACGCAGTATTTT. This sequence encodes CASSTGLAGADTQYF.

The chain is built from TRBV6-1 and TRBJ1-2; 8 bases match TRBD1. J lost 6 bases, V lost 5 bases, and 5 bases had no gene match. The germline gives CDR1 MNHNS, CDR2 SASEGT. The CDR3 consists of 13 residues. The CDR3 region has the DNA TGTGCCAGCAGTTGGACAGGGCAGAATGGCTACACCTTC. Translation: CASSWTGQNGYTF.

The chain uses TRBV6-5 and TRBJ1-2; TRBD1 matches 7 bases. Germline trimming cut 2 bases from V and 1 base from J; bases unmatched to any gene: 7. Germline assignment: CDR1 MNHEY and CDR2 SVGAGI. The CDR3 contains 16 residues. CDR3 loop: CASSYHYGTVNYGYTF. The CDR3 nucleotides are TGTGCCAGCAGTTACCACTACGGGACAGTTAACTATGGCTACACCTTC.

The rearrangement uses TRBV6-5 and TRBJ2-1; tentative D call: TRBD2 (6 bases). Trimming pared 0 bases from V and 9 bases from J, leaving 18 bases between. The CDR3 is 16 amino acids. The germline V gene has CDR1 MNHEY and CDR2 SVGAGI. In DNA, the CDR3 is TGTGCCAGCAGTTACTCGGTACTAGCAAGGGTTGGTGAGCAGTTCTTC. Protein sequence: CASSYSVLARVGEQFF.

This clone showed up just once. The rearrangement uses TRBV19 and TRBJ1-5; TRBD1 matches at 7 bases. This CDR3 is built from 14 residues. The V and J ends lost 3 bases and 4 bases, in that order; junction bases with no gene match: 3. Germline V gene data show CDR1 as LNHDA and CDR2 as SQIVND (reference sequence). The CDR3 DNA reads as TGTGCCAGTAGTATGGGACAGCAAAATCAGCCCCAGCATTTT. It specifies CASSMGQQNQPQHF.

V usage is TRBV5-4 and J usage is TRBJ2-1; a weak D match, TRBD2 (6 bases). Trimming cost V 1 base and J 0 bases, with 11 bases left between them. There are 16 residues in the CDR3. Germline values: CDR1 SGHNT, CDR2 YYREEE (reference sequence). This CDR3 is CASSLIRGTSYNEQFF. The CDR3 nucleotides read TGTGCCAGCAGCTTGATTCGCGGGACCTCCTACAATGAGCAGTTCTTC.

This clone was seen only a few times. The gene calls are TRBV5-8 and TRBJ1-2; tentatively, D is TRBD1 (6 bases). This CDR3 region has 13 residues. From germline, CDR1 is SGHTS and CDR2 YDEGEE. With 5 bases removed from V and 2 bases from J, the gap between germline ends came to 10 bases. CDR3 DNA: TGTGCCAGCAGTTATACAGGGAACTATGGCTACACCTTC. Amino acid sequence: CASSYTGNYGYTF.

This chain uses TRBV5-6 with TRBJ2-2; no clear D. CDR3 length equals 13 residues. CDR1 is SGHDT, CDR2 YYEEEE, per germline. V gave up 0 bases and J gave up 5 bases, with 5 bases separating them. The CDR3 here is CASSLAFTGELFF. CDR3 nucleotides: TGTGCCAGCAGCTTGGCGTTTACCGGGGAGCTGTTTTTT.

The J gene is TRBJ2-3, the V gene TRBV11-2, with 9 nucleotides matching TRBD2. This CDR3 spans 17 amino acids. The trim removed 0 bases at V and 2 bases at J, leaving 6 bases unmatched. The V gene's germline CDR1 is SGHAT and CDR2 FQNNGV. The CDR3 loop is CASSLEGRGGVTDTQYF. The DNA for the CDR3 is TGTGCCAGCAGCTTAGAAGGGCGGGGGGGCGTCACAGATACGCAGTATTTT.

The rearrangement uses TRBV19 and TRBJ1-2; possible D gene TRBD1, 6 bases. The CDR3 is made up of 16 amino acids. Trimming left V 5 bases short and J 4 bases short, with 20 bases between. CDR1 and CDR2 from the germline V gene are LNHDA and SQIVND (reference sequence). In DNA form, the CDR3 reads TGTGCCAGTAGTGCGAGAGAGGGGGTGGACCTCTATGGCTACACCTTC. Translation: CASSAREGVDLYGYTF.